This T cell receptor (beta chain) was captured by sequencing in a study of T cell responses to AZD1222 COVID-19 vaccine. Findings and limits, study-wide: Donors were mostly white British, more females; clonal diversity possibly underestimated.

Comments on this clone: Its matching antigen is unknown.

Method: immunoSEQ multiplex PCR; TCRdb's copy keeps in-frame clones and lacks some. The table has tens of thousands of clones, around 89% seen once. The CDR3 is 19 residues long. Germline lookup yields CDR1 SGHTA and CDR2 FQGNSA. V gave up 4 bases and J gave up 6 bases; unmatched junction bases: 23. The sequences come from peripheral blood, collected 28 days after the second AZD1222 dose. This receptor was obtained from an adult who received the AZD1222 COVID-19 vaccine. The chain is built from TRBV7-2 and TRBJ2-7; 8 bases agree with TRBD2. The CDR3 region is CASSYRFFAGGHPSLEQYF. In DNA form, the CDR3 reads TGTGCCAGCAGCTATAGATTCTTTGCGGGGGGCCACCCTTCCCTCGAGCAGTACTTC.